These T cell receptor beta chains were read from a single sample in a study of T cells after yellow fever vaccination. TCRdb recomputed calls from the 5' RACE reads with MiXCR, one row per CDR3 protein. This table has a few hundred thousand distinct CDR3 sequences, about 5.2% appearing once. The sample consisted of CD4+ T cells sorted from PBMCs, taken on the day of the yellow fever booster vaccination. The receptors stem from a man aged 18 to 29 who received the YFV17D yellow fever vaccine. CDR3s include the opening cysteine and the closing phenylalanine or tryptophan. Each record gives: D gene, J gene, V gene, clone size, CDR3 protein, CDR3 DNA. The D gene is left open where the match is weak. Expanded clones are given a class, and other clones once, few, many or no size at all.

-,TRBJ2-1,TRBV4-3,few,CASSQDRRDNEQFF,TGCGCCAGCAGCCAAGATCGGCGGGACAATGAGCAGTTCTTC
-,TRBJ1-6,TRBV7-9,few,CASRPQTEDNSPLHF,TGTGCCAGCAGACCCCAGACAGAAGATAATTCACCCCTCCACTTT
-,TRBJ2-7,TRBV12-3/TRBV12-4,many,CASSLGGLSYEQYF,TGTGCCAGCAGTTTGGGTGGCCTTAGCTACGAGCAGTACTTC
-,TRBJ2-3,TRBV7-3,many,CASSLDEGSDTQYF,TGTGCCAGCAGCTTAGATGAGGGGTCAGATACGCAGTATTTT
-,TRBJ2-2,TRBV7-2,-,CASRLIRGGGELFF,TGTGCCAGCAGACTTATCAGGGGAGGCGGGGAGCTGTTTTTT
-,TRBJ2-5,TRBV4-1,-,CASSQDGQRETQYF,TGCGCCAGCAGCCAAGACGGACAGAGAGAGACCCAGTACTTC
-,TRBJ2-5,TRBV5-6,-,CASSLQRRDETQYF,TGTGCCAGCAGCCTCCAGCGCAGGGACGAGACCCAGTACTTC
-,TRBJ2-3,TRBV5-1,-,CASRGNANPTDTQYF,TGCGCCAGCAGGGGGAATGCGAACCCTACAGATACGCAGTATTTT
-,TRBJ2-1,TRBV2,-,CASSDRTSYNEQFF,TGTGCCAGCAGTGACAGGACATCTTACAATGAGCAGTTCTTC
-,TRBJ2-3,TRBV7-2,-,CASSLAGPSTDTQYF,TGTGCCAGCAGCTTAGCAGGCCCTAGCACAGATACGCAGTATTTT
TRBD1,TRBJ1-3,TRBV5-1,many,CASSTGQGSGNTIYF,TGCGCCAGCAGCACAGGACAGGGCTCTGGAAACACCATATATTTT
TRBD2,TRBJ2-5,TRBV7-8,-,CASSLAARGLGMTQYF,TGTGCCAGCAGCTTAGCGGCTCGCGGACTAGGAATGACCCAGTACTTC
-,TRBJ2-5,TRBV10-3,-,CAISEGSRGAQETQYF,TGTGCCATCAGTGAAGGTTCCCGGGGGGCTCAAGAGACCCAGTACTTC
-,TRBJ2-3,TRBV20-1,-,CSARDGSSTDTQYF,TGCAGTGCTAGAGACGGGTCTAGCACAGATACGCAGTATTTT
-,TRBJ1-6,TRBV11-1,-,CASSPGTLNSPLHF,TGTGCCAGCAGCCCGGGGACTCTCAATTCACCCCTCCACTTT
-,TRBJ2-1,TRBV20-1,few,CSAARANEQFF,TGCAGTGCTGCGCGAGCCAATGAGCAGTTCTTC
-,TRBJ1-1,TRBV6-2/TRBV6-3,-,CASSYGPTGLNTEAFF,TGTGCCAGCAGTTACGGCCCCACAGGGTTGAACACTGAAGCTTTCTTT
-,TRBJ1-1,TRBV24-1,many,CALRGGTEAFF,TGTGCTTTACGAGGGGGCACTGAAGCTTTCTTT
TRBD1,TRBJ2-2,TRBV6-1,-,CASKREGTGNTGELFF,TGTGCCAGCAAGCGCGAGGGGACAGGGAACACCGGGGAGCTGTTTTTT
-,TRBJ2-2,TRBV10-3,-,CAISYGAGTGELFF,TGTGCCATCAGTTACGGGGCTGGCACCGGGGAGCTGTTTTTT
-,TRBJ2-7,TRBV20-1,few,CSATSSGGEQYF,TGCAGTGCAACGTCGTCGGGTGGCGAGCAGTACTTC
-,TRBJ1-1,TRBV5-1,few,CASSLGVTGPTEAFF,TGCGCCAGCAGCTTGGGTGTCACAGGCCCCACTGAAGCTTTCTTT
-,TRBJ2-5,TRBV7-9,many,CASSREGETQYF,TGTGCCAGCAGCCGCGAGGGAGAGACCCAGTACTTC
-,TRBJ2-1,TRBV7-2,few,CASSSSWGAYNEQFF,TGTGCCAGCAGCTCCTCGTGGGGAGCCTACAATGAGCAGTTCTTC
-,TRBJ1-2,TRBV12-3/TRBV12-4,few,CASSIGTLANYGYTF,TGTGCCAGCAGTATCGGGACGTTAGCTAACTATGGCTACACCTTC
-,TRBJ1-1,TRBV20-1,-,CSARSRLSNTEAFF,TGCAGTGCTAGATCGAGACTTTCGAACACTGAAGCTTTCTTT
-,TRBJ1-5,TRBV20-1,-,CSARSVHNQPQHF,TGCAGTGCTAGATCAGTGCACAATCAGCCCCAGCATTTT
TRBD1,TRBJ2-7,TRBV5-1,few,CASSPAGDRGRKEYF,TGCGCCAGCAGCCCGGCGGGGGACAGGGGCCGAAAGGAGTACTTC
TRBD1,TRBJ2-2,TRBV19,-,CASSLTGDHTGELFF,TGTGCCAGTAGTCTTACAGGGGATCACACCGGGGAGCTGTTTTTT
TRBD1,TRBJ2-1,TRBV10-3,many,CAISSGTGGEQFF,TGTGCCATCAGTTCCGGGACAGGGGGTGAGCAGTTCTTC
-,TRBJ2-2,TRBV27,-,CASRPQGATGELFF,TGTGCCAGCAGACCACAGGGTGCCACCGGGGAGCTGTTTTTT
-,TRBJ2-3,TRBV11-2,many,CASSRRASTTDTQYF,TGTGCCAGCAGCCGCCGGGCTTCTACCACAGATACGCAGTATTTT
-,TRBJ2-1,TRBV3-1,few,CASSQRRGTYNEQFF,TGTGCCAGCAGCCAAAGAAGGGGTACCTACAATGAGCAGTTCTTC
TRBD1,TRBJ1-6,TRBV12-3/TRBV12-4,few,CASSQPGQVNSPLHF,TGTGCCAGCAGTCAGCCGGGACAGGTTAATTCACCCCTCCACTTT
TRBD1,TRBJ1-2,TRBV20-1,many,CSARTGGYGYTF,TGCAGTGCTAGGACAGGGGGCTATGGCTACACCTTC
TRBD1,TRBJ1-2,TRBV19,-,CASSQQGPNYGYTF,TGTGCCAGTAGCCAACAGGGGCCAAACTATGGCTACACCTTC
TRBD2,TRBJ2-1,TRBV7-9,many,CASSLARGSGGSRYNEQFF,TGTGCCAGCAGCTTAGCGCGCGGTAGCGGGGGATCGCGATACAATGAGCAGTTCTTC
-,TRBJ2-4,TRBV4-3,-,CASSQEGSPLWGKNIQYF,TGCGCCAGCAGCCAAGAAGGATCGCCTCTTTGGGGCAAAAACATTCAGTACTTC
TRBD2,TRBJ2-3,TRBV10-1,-,CASGAGGRTDTQYF,TGCGCCAGCGGAGCGGGGGGGCGTACAGATACGCAGTATTTT
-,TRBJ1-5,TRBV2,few,CASSGEVSGNQPQHF,TGTGCCAGCAGTGGGGAGGTTAGCGGCAATCAGCCCCAGCATTTT
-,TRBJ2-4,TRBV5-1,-,CASSLGIAYIQYF,TGCGCCAGCAGCTTAGGAATCGCGTACATTCAGTACTTC
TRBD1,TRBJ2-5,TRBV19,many,CASRGTGSTETQYF,TGTGCCAGTAGAGGGACAGGGAGTACAGAGACCCAGTACTTC
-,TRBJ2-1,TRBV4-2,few,CASSQAGARSGPRDNEQFF,TGTGCCAGCAGCCAAGCGGGGGCCCGCTCGGGCCCGCGGGACAATGAGCAGTTCTTC
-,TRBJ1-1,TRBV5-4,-,CASSPREVLNTEAFF,TGTGCCAGCAGCCCGCGGGAAGTTTTGAACACTGAAGCTTTCTTT
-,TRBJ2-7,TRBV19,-,CASSTPYEQYF,TGTGCCAGTAGTACCCCCTACGAGCAGTACTTC
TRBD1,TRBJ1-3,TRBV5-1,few,CASSPRTGNENTIYF,TGCGCCAGCAGCCCACGGACAGGCAATGAAAACACCATATATTTT
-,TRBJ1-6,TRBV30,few,CAWSSNTRAPLHF,TGTGCCTGGAGCTCAAACACTAGGGCACCCCTCCACTTT
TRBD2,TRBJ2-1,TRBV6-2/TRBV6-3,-,CASSRLAGGRNEQFF,TGTGCCAGCAGTCGACTAGCGGGGGGTAGGAATGAGCAGTTCTTC
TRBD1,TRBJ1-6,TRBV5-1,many,CASSRGQDNSPLHF,TGCGCCAGCAGCCGCGGACAGGATAATTCACCCCTCCACTTT
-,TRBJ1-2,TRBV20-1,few,CSAKGGSYGYTF,TGCAGTGCTAAGGGGGGGTCCTATGGCTACACCTTC
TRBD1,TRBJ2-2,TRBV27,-,CASSFWTGGEIGELFF,TGTGCCAGCAGTTTCTGGACAGGGGGCGAGATCGGGGAGCTGTTTTTT